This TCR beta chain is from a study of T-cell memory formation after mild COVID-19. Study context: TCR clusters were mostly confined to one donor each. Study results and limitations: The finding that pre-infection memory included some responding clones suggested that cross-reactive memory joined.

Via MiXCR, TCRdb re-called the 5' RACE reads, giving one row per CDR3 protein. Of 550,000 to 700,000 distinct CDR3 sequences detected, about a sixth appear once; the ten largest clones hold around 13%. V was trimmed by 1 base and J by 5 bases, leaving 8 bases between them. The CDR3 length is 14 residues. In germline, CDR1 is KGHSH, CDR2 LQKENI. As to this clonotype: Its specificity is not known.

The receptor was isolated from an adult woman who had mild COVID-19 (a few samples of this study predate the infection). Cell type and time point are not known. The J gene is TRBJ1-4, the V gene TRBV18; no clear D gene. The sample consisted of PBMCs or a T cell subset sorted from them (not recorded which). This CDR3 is CASSPRGMNEKLFF. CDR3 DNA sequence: TGTGCCAGCTCACCACGAGGGATGAATGAAAAACTGTTTTTT.